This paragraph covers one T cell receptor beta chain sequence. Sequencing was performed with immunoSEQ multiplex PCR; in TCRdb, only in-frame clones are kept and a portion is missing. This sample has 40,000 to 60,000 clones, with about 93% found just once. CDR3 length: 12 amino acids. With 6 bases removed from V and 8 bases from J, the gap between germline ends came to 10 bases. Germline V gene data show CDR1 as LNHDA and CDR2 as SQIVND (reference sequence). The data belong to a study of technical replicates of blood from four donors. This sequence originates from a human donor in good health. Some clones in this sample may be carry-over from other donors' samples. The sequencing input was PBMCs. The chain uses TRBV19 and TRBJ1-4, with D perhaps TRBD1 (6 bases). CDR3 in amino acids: CASRPDREKLFF. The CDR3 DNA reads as TGTGCCAGTAGGCCGGACAGAGAAAAACTGTTTTTT.